The clone carrying this TCR beta chain appeared a single time. The antigen is not known. All trial patients relapsed after autologous stem cell transplantation. These data originate in a study of PD-1 blockade in classical Hodgkin lymphoma. The protocol was immunoSEQ multiplex PCR, while the TCRdb copy is restricted to in-frame clones and leaves out a portion. This table holds around 91,000 clones, roughly 79% found once. CDR3 size: 10 residues. Germline-derived CDR1 and CDR2 are GTSNPN and SVGIG (reference sequence). Trimming took 5 bases from V and 3 from J, leaving 4 bases between them. Study results and caveats: Significantly greater TCR diversity emerged by C4D1 in CD4+ cells but not CD8+ cells. Complete responders' diversity at baseline resembled that of newly diagnosed patients. Those patients who began receiving nivolumab less than 1 year after ASCT had lower diversity, and they were excluded. Newly diagnosed patients were said to have less baseline TCR diversity than healthy donors did.

The rearrangement uses TRBV30 and TRBJ2-5; no firm D call. The origin of this receptor is a human donor with classical Hodgkin lymphoma. The source was peripheral blood mononuclear cells (PBMCs), collected before the second cycle of nivolumab. The CDR3 reads CAWGKETQYF. In nucleotides, the CDR3 is TGTGCCTGGGGGAAAGAGACCCAGTACTTC.